The clone carrying this T cell receptor (beta chain) appeared a single time. Antigen specificity is unknown. Those who donated were healthy HIV-negative adults, with no recent acute infections or vaccinations reported. This sample is drawn from a study of shared clonotypes between healthy human individuals. Whole-study results and caveats: Clonotype sharing among donors was thought likely to change with sequencing depth. Generation probabilities were higher for clonotypes shared across all four sorted-subset donors than for unshared ones.

Sequencing used immunoSEQ multiplex PCR; TCRdb keeps in-frame clones, though not all of them. Seen here are 400,000 or so clones, approximately 96% observed once, and the top ten hold 0.25% to 0.35%. This sequence originates from a man aged 25-40 years in good health. The material sequenced was memory CD8+ T cells sorted from blood. The subset is: CD45RO+ cells pooled with CCR7-negative TemRA cells.

The CDR3 is CAWSVIKQYNEQFF. CDR3 bases: TGTGCCTGGAGTGTAATTAAGCAGTACAATGAGCAGTTCTTC. The rearrangement links TRBV30 to TRBJ2-1; D gene unclear. CDR3 size: 14 residues. Germline V gives CDR1 GTSNPN, CDR2 SVGIG (reference sequence). Trimming took off 0 bases at V and 4 bases at J, with 10 bases between the two ends.